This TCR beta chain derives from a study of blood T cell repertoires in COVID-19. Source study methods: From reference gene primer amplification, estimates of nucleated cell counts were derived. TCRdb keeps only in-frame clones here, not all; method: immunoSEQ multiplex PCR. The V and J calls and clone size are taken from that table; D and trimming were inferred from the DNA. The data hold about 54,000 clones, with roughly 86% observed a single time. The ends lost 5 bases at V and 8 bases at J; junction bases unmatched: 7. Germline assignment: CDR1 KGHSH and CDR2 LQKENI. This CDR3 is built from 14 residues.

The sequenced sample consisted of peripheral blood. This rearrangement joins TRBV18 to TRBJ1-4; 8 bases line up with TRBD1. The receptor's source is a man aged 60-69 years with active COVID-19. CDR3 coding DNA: TGTGCCAGCTCAAGACAGGGGAGGGAAGAAAAACTGTTTTTT. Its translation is CASSRQGREEKLFF.